Presented here are 10 T cell receptor beta chains from one specimen sequenced in a study of shared clonotypes between healthy human individuals (dated by TCRdb to 2019 to 2021). The library came from the immunoSEQ multiplex PCR assay. In TCRdb, the immuneACCESS table is reduced to in-frame sequences with V and J assigned. These tables do not hold every clone; where another copy was compared, an unresolved V gene accounts for under half, and the others remain unexplained. The sample records approximately 2.5 million clones, 93% of which are singletons. In total, the top ten clones hold approximately 0.37% of the sample. Sequencing input: naive CD4+ T cells from PBMCs. This specimen's cell subset or site label, interpreted: CD45RA+ positively selected. The receptors come from a man aged 18 to 30 in good health. Some clones in this sample may be carry-over from other donors' samples.

As to this clone: The sample has other DNA sequences that encode this CDR3 too. The genes are TRBV19 and TRBJ2-1; D is uncertain. Germline V lookup: CDR1 LNHDA, CDR2 SQIVND (reference sequence). V shed 1 base and J shed 1 base, with 8 bases lying between them. This CDR3 region has 15 residues. CDR3 loop: CASSIGVGSYNEQFF. CDR3 sequence (DNA): TGTGCCAGTAGTATAGGTGTCGGATCCTACAATGAGCAGTTCTTC. Looking up the rest from reference TRBV19 and TRBJ2-1 gives the full variable domain: DGGITQSPKYLFRKEGQNVTLSCEQNLNHDAMYWYRQDPGQGLRLIYYSQIVNDFQKGDIAEGYSVSREKKESFPLTVTSAQKNPTAFYLCASSIGVGSYNEQFFGPGTRLTVL.

This clone has only one observation. The chain employs TRBV14 and TRBJ2-1, with 8 positions matching TRBD2. V dropped 4 bases and J dropped 9; count of bases not matched to a gene: 17. This CDR3 has 17 amino acids. CDR1 is SGHDN and CDR2 is FVKESK in the germline V gene. CDR3 nucleotide sequence: TGTGCCAGCAGCCGAGGGGGGCTAGCGGGCGAAGCGTTTGAGCAGTTCTTC. As protein: CASSRGGLAGEAFEQFF.

In its sample, this clone was seen a few times. This sequence joins TRBV30 and TRBJ1-1, with a weak D call TRBD1 (6 bases). Germline CDR1 and CDR2: GTSNPN and SVGIG (reference sequence). The CDR3 runs to 15 residues. The V gene lost 2 bases and the J gene lost 4 bases, with 17 bases spanning the gap. The CDR3 region has the DNA TGTGCCTGGAGTCCCCCCGGGCAGGGGAGCACTGAAGCTTTCTTT. As protein: CAWSPPGQGSTEAFF.

The chain combines TRBV4-1 with TRBJ2-3; 11 positions agree with TRBD2. Germline V gene data show CDR1 as MGHRA and CDR2 as YSYEKL. The CDR3 has 16 residues. The trim removed 3 bases at V and 0 bases at J, leaving 2 bases unmatched. CDR3 sequence: CASSQGLAVSTDTQYF. Written as DNA, the CDR3 is TGCGCCAGCAGCCAGGGACTAGCGGTTAGCACAGATACGCAGTATTTT.

The chain recombines TRBV19 with TRBJ1-5; unclear D gene. This CDR3 has 15 amino acids. The germline V and J ends were trimmed by 5 bases and 2 bases, with 13 bases remaining between them. Germline CDR1 LNHDA, CDR2 SQIVND (reference sequence). The CDR3 protein is CASSLFVSGNQPQHF. For the CDR3, the DNA is TGTGCCAGTAGTTTATTTGTATCGGGCAATCAGCCCCAGCATTTT.

The chain uses TRBV10-2 and TRBJ2-7; TRBD2 agrees at 14 bases. The CDR3 is 16 amino acids. V was pared by 7 bases and J by 5 bases, with 10 bases of the junction left unmatched. Germline V gene sequence: CDR1 WSHSY, CDR2 SAAADI. The CDR3 DNA sequence: TGCGCCAGCAATAGACTAGCGGGAGGGCCGGGCGACGAGCAGTACTTC. The encoded protein is CASNRLAGGPGDEQYF.

The gene calls are TRBV29-1 and TRBJ1-4; TRBD1 agrees at 8 bases. Germline V CDR1 and CDR2: SQVTM, ANQGSEA. Unmatched junction bases numbered 6, after V lost 6 bases and J lost 3 bases. The CDR3 runs to 14 residues. The DNA of the CDR3 is TGCAGCGTGCTGGCGACAGGGGCTAATGAAAAACTGTTTTTT. Its protein is CSVLATGANEKLFF.

The table lists this clone with a count of one. In DNA form, the CDR3 reads TGCGCCAGCAGCCCACCGATGACAGGGAACTCTGGAAACACCATATATTTT. Its translation: CASSPPMTGNSGNTIYF. This chain links TRBV5-1 with TRBJ1-3; 7 nucleotides line up with TRBD1. Germline V gene sequence: CDR1 SGHRS, CDR2 YFSETQ. CDR3 length: 17 residues. V lost 4 bases to trimming and J lost 0 bases; unmatched junction nucleotides: 10.

The chain is built from TRBV29-1 and TRBJ2-5, with D perhaps given as TRBD1 or TRBD2 (7 bases each). Per the germline V gene, CDR1 is SQVTM and CDR2 is ANQGSEA. CDR3 length: 13 residues. Trimming shortened V by 6 bases and J by 3 bases, and 14 bases separated the two germline ends. CDR3 protein: CSVAGGGEETQYF. The DNA for the CDR3 is TGCAGCGTAGCAGGGGGGGGCGAAGAGACCCAGTACTTC.

The chain joins TRBV11-2 to TRBJ2-3; no definite D call. The V end was cut by 5 bases, the J end by 7 bases, with 10 bases between. CDR3 length: 12 residues. The germline V gene has CDR1 SGHAT and CDR2 FQNNGV. The CDR3 sequence is CASSPTLYTQYF. The CDR3 DNA sequence: TGTGCCAGCAGCCCTACCCTCTATACGCAGTATTTT.